This entry describes one T cell receptor beta chain. The antigen remains unidentified. Only in-frame clones appear in the TCRdb table, and some are missing; sequencing was by immunoSEQ multiplex PCR. The sample records approximately 140,000 clones, around 90% being singletons. These data originate in a study of T cell responses to AZD1222 COVID-19 vaccine. Notes on the study in general: Most donors were white British and more were female, and clonal diversity was possibly underestimated. Nearly half of unique spike-specific TCRs reportedly avoided B.1.351 and B.1.1.7 mutated regions. Spike-specific TCR breadth and depth rose after two AZD1222 doses.

CDR3 size: 17 residues. CDR1 and CDR2 from the germline V gene are SGHVS and FQNEAQ. V was cut by 5 bases and J by 0 bases, with 20 bases left in between. The gene calls are TRBV7-8 and TRBJ2-7; no reliable D call. The clonotype originates from an adult in good health. Material: peripheral blood, obtained on day 0 of MenACWY control vaccination. CDR3 sequence (DNA): TGTGCCAGCAGCGCCAAACTACAGAGCTGGAGCTCCTACGAGCAGTACTTC. Amino acid sequence: CASSAKLQSWSSYEQYF.